One and the same sample provided the 30 T cell receptor beta chains below, sequenced in a study of response to subunit inactivated influenza vaccine. TCRdb passed the RT-PCR reads through MiXCR, listing each CDR3 protein once. The data hold around 300,000 distinct CDR3 sequences, with roughly 22% observed a single time. The sequenced sample was PBMCs from blood, obtained about 19 months after vaccination. The receptors shown here come from a man aged 50-75 years who received an inactivated influenza vaccine.

The gene calls are TRBV11-2 and TRBJ2-2; D is unclear. There are 16 residues in the CDR3. Trimming took 2 bases from V and 9 from J, leaving 19 bases between them. Per the germline V gene, CDR1 is SGHAT and CDR2 is FQNNGV. Written as DNA, the CDR3 is TGTGCCAGCAGCTTACCATCCTACCCTCTTGTGAGGGAGCTGTTTTTT. Translation: CASSLPSYPLVRELFF.

The chain has TRBV29-1 and TRBJ2-1; 8 bases are a match to TRBD2. CDR1 and CDR2 (germline): SQVTM, ANQGSEA. With V trimmed by 5 bases and J by 6 bases, 15 bases remained unmatched. The CDR3 sequence is 16 residues long. The CDR3 DNA follows: TGCAGCGTTCATCGGGTGGCGGGGGGCTTCGGCAATGAGCAGTTCTTC. Encoded protein: CSVHRVAGGFGNEQFF.

In this sample, this clonotype turned up many times. The rearrangement uses TRBV5-1 and TRBJ2-4; tentatively, D is TRBD1 (5 bases). V was cut by 3 bases and J by 4 bases, with 14 bases left in between. The CDR3 totals 15 residues. Germline V gene lookup returns CDR1 SGHRS and CDR2 YFSETQ. This chain's CDR3 is CASSWGPGPKNIQYF. In DNA form, the CDR3 reads TGCGCCAGCAGCTGGGGCCCGGGTCCTAAAAACATTCAGTACTTC. Together with reference TRBV5-1 and TRBJ2-4, the CDR3 gives the full variable domain: KAGVTQTPRYLIKTRGQQVTLSCSPISGHRSVSWYQQTPGQGLQFLFEYFSETQRNKGNFPGRFSGRQFSNSRSEMNVSTLELGDSALYLCASSWGPGPKNIQYFGAGTRLSVL.

This clonotype occurred a few times. The chain uses TRBV7-9 and TRBJ1-1, with D perhaps matching TRBD1 (6 bases). The CDR3 length is 12 residues. CDR1 and CDR2 from the germline V gene are SEHNR and FQNEAQ (reference sequence). Trimming stripped 4 bases from V and 11 bases from J, with 14 bases between. CDR3 sequence: CASSSNRVGAFF. In DNA, the CDR3 is TGTGCCAGCAGCTCGAACAGGGTTGGCGCTTTCTTT.

This chain joins TRBV12-3 or TRBV12-4 and TRBJ1-1; perhaps TRBD1 as D (6 bases). The CDR3 runs to 14 residues. Trimming removed 0 bases from V and 7 bases from J, with 12 bases in between. The CDR3 reads CASSLAGTSIEAFF. The CDR3 DNA reads as TGTGCCAGCAGTTTAGCTGGGACAAGTATTGAAGCTTTCTTT.

This clonotype was observed at least ten times. V gene TRBV5-1 combines with J gene TRBJ1-1; D unclear. The V and J ends lost 4 bases and 2 bases respectively, with 12 bases between them. From germline, CDR1 is SGHRS and CDR2 YFSETQ. The CDR3 length is 14 residues. Here the CDR3 DNA reads TGCGCCAGCAGCCCCTGGACGGCTAACACTGAAGCTTTCTTT. This codes for CASSPWTANTEAFF.

The gene calls are TRBV7-8 and TRBJ1-3, with D unresolved. Germline assignment: CDR1 SGHVS and CDR2 FQNEAQ. The CDR3 runs 12 residues. Trimming removed 5 bases from V and 6 bases from J, with 8 bases in between. CDR3 coding DNA: TGTGCCAGCAGCCGCGGCCTAAACACCATATATTTT. It codes for CASSRGLNTIYF.

This chain joins TRBV6-1 and TRBJ2-3; 12 bases map to TRBD2. The CDR3 extends over 14 amino acids. V gave up 6 bases and J gave up 9 bases; unmatched junction bases: 7. CDR1 and CDR2 (germline): MNHNS, SASEGT. In nucleotides, the CDR3 is TGTGCCAGCAGCCGACTAGCGGGGGTCATAACGCAGTATTTT. Its protein product is CASSRLAGVITQYF.

V is TRBV6-5 and J is TRBJ2-7; TRBD2 agrees at 7 bases. Unmatched junction bases numbered 2, after V lost 0 bases and J lost 0 bases. Germline values: CDR1 MNHEY, CDR2 SVGAGI. The CDR3 length is 15 residues. The CDR3 DNA reads as TGTGCCAGCAGTTACTCGGGGAGGGGCTCCTACGAGCAGTACTTC. Translation gives CASSYSGRGSYEQYF.

In its sample, this clonotype was seen a few times. V gene TRBV2 combines with J gene TRBJ1-6; D is perhaps TRBD1 (5 bases). The V end lost 4 bases, the J end lost 17 bases, and 18 bases lay between the germline ends. This CDR3 has 13 amino acids. Germline V gene data show CDR1 as SNHLY and CDR2 as FYNNEI. The CDR3 bases are TGTGCCAGCAGTGGCTTAATGGGGGGTAGAATCCACTTT. Translating it yields CASSGLMGGRIHF.

This chain joins TRBV20-1 and TRBJ2-7; tentative D call: TRBD2 (6 bases). From germline, CDR1 is DFQATT and CDR2 SNEGSKA (reference sequence). The CDR3 is made up of 17 amino acids. Trimming removed 1 base at V and 5 bases at J, with 24 bases between. CDR3: CSARGTPLGGISHEQYF. Written as DNA, the CDR3 is TGCAGTGCTAGAGGTACCCCCTTGGGCGGGATTTCCCACGAGCAGTACTTC.

The chain uses TRBV29-1 and TRBJ2-3; D is possibly TRBD2 (6 bases). The CDR3 has 14 residues. Germline V lookup: CDR1 SQVTM, CDR2 ANQGSEA. V lost 3 bases, J lost 6 bases, and 16 bases lay in between. CDR3 sequence: CSVEGGSYRDTQYF. In DNA, the CDR3 is TGCAGCGTTGAGGGAGGCTCCTATAGGGATACGCAGTATTTT.

In this sample, this clonotype turned up a few times. The chain couples TRBV20-1 to TRBJ2-5; 8 nucleotides match TRBD1. CDR3 size: 14 residues. The J segment lost 6 bases and the V segment lost 0 bases, leaving 6 bases of the junction unmatched. CDR1 and CDR2 (germline): DFQATT, SNEGSKA (reference sequence). The CDR3 nucleotides read TGCAGTGCTAGAGACGGACAGGGTGGGAAGACCCAGTACTTC. Encoded protein: CSARDGQGGKTQYF.

This clonotype has only a few counts. The genes are TRBV27 and TRBJ1-5; 7 positions match TRBD1. The CDR3 has 14 amino acids. Germline CDR1 MNHEY, CDR2 SMNVEV (reference sequence). V shed 5 bases and J 5 bases; nucleotides not matched to a gene: 6. The CDR3 DNA sequence: TGTGCCAGCAGTGCAAGACAGGGTGATCAGCCCCAGCATTTT. Amino acid sequence: CASSARQGDQPQHF.

This clonotype has only a few counts. The V gene is TRBV14, the J gene TRBJ2-3, with 7 bases lining up with TRBD1. The ends lost 4 bases at V and 2 bases at J; junction bases unmatched: 9. Germline loops: CDR1 SGHDN, CDR2 FVKESK. The CDR3 spans 16 residues. The CDR3 sequence: CASSRTPGQITDTQYF. In nucleotides, the CDR3 is TGTGCCAGCAGCCGAACACCGGGACAGATCACAGATACGCAGTATTTT.

This chain links TRBV4-3 with TRBJ1-4, with 10 bases matching TRBD1. CDR3 length: 18 residues. Germline V gives CDR1 LGHNA, CDR2 YSLEER. J was trimmed by 8 bases and V by 4 bases; bases with no gene match: 16. The CDR3 loop is CASSPRKGQGTLREKLFF. The CDR3 DNA follows: TGCGCCAGCAGCCCCCGTAAGGGACAGGGGACTTTGAGGGAAAAACTGTTTTTT.

The chain recombines TRBV14 with TRBJ2-5, with D tentatively TRBD2 (5 bases). Germline V lookup: CDR1 SGHDN, CDR2 FVKESK. Deletions cut 0 bases from V and 5 bases from J, with 13 bases between. This CDR3 spans 15 amino acids. DNA for the CDR3: TGTGCCAGCAGCCAAGATCTGAGGAGGTCGGAGACCCAGTACTTC. Translation: CASSQDLRRSETQYF.

This chain uses TRBV11-2 with TRBJ1-6, with 8 positions matching TRBD1. V was pared by 5 bases and J by 7 bases, with 13 bases of the junction left unmatched. The germline V gene encodes CDR1 SGHAT and CDR2 FQNNGV. This CDR3 comprises 17 residues. The CDR3 DNA reads TGTGCCAGCAGCCAACCAAGACAGGGGTCAACAAATTCACCCCTCCACTTT. Translation gives CASSQPRQGSTNSPLHF. The full variable domain, in which reference TRBV11-2 and TRBJ1-6 provide the parts outside the CDR3, is EAGVAQSPRYKIIEKRQSVAFWCNPISGHATLYWYQQILGQGPKLLIQFQNNGVVDDSQLPKDRFSAERLKGVDSTLKIQPAKLEDSAVYLCASSQPRQGSTNSPLHFGNGTRLTVT.

The CDR3 nucleotides are TGTGCCACCAGTGATCCGAGGACAGACATCTACGAGCAGTACTTC. Protein sequence: CATSDPRTDIYEQYF. The rearrangement links TRBV24-1 to TRBJ2-7; D is perhaps TRBD1 (6 bases). Looked up from germline, CDR1 is KGHDR and CDR2 is SFDVKD. This CDR3 comprises 15 residues. V was pared by 3 bases and J by 3 bases, with 14 bases between.

In its sample, this clonotype was seen a few times. This chain connects TRBV3-1 to TRBJ2-1, with D possibly matching TRBD2 (6 bases). Germline values: CDR1 LGHDT, CDR2 YNNKEL (reference sequence). V was clipped by 3 bases and J by 2 bases, with 8 bases between them. This CDR3 is built from 14 residues. The CDR3 nucleotides read TGTGCCAGCAGCCAGCGGGAAACCTACAATGAGCAGTTCTTC. It specifies CASSQRETYNEQFF.

This clonotype was detected ten times or more. The chain couples TRBV7-8 to TRBJ1-5; D is ambiguous. The CDR3 covers 16 residues. Germline loops: CDR1 SGHVS, CDR2 FQNEAQ. With 6 bases removed from V and 0 bases from J, the gap between germline ends came to 15 bases. The DNA for the CDR3 is TGTGCCAGCAGACCCGGACGGACTTTTAGCAATCAGCCCCAGCATTTT. Its translation is CASRPGRTFSNQPQHF.

This rearrangement joins TRBV12-3 or TRBV12-4 to TRBJ2-2; D may be TRBD2 (6 bases). The CDR3 spans 12 residues. The germline V and J ends were trimmed by 8 bases and 6 bases, with 10 bases remaining between them. CDR3 DNA sequence: TGTGCCAGCTCCCCTAGCGCCGGGGAGCTGTTTTTT. This codes for CASSPSAGELFF.

The gene calls are TRBV6-5 and TRBJ2-7; the D gene is possibly TRBD1 (5 bases). This CDR3 spans 12 amino acids. Trimming shortened V by 6 bases and J by 0 bases, and 6 bases separated the two germline ends. CDR1 and CDR2 from the germline V gene are MNHEY and SVGAGI. Here the CDR3 reads CASRDTSYEQYF. The CDR3 coding sequence is TGTGCCAGCAGGGACACCTCCTACGAGCAGTACTTC.

A few counts support this clonotype. V is TRBV4-2 and J is TRBJ1-2; a weak D match, TRBD1 (6 bases). CDR1 and CDR2 (germline): LGHNA, YNFKEQ. The CDR3 runs to 15 residues. Trimming removed 1 base at V and 8 bases at J, with 17 bases between. The CDR3 DNA follows: TGTGCCAGCAGCCAAGGGGGGCGCACGACTAGGGGCTACACCTTC. Its protein is CASSQGGRTTRGYTF.

The sample holds many counts of this clonotype. The chain couples TRBV7-2 to TRBJ2-3; TRBD2 matches at 8 bases. Germline CDR1 reads SGHTA; CDR2 reads FQGNSA. V gave up 4 bases and J gave up 4 bases; unmatched junction bases: 7. CDR3 length equals 15 residues. As DNA, the CDR3 is TGTGCCAGCAGCTCCTTAGCGGGAAGTCCAGATACGCAGTATTTT. Translating gives CASSSLAGSPDTQYF.

The table lists this clonotype with a count of one. The V and J genes are TRBV4-3 and TRBJ2-5, with D possibly matching TRBD2 (6 bases). Germline CDR1 reads LGHNA; CDR2 reads YSLEER. CDR3 size: 15 residues. The V and J ends lost 4 bases and 4 bases respectively, with 16 bases between them. CDR3: CASSPTQGLGETQYF. For the CDR3, the DNA is TGCGCCAGCAGCCCGACCCAGGGACTCGGAGAGACCCAGTACTTC.

Concerning this clonotype: This sequence may be a read error, since a much larger clone differs from it by one base. The V gene is TRBV6-5, the J gene TRBJ1-4; 7 nucleotides line up with TRBD1. The CDR3 consists of 14 residues. Trimming cost V 4 bases and J 7 bases; bases outside gene matches: 6. Germline-derived CDR1 and CDR2 are MNHEY and SVGAGI. CDR3 coding DNA: TGTGCCAGCAGTTTGGACAGGTGGTTTGAAAAACTGTTTTTT. It encodes CASSLDRWFEKLFF.

The chain has TRBV7-8 and TRBJ1-1, with D uncertain. Germline CDR1 is SGHVS and CDR2 is FQNEAQ. The germline V and J ends were trimmed by 2 bases and 8 bases, with 15 bases remaining between them. The CDR3 totals 14 residues. The CDR3: CASSLLSVNHEAFF. CDR3 sequence (DNA): TGTGCCAGCAGCTTACTCTCGGTGAATCACGAAGCTTTCTTT.

This clonotype was seen a few times. The chain's CDR3 is CSAREGGREFTEAFF. Here the CDR3 DNA reads TGCAGTGCTAGGGAAGGTGGCAGGGAGTTCACTGAAGCTTTCTTT. The chain recombines TRBV20-1 with TRBJ1-1, with D perhaps TRBD1 (5 bases). V lost 3 bases and J 4 bases, leaving 18 bases between the germline ends. Germline V CDR1 and CDR2: DFQATT, SNEGSKA (reference sequence). The CDR3 contains 15 residues.

This clonotype occurred a few times. This rearrangement joins TRBV20-1 to TRBJ2-1, with 11 bases lining up with TRBD2. This CDR3 comprises 17 residues. Trimming at V came to 6 bases and at J to 4 bases, leaving 14 bases not matched to a gene. Germline CDR1 DFQATT, CDR2 SNEGSKA (reference sequence). The CDR3 protein is CSADDLASGRFYNEQFF. CDR3 nucleotide sequence: TGCAGTGCGGATGATCTGGCTAGCGGGAGGTTTTACAATGAGCAGTTCTTC.